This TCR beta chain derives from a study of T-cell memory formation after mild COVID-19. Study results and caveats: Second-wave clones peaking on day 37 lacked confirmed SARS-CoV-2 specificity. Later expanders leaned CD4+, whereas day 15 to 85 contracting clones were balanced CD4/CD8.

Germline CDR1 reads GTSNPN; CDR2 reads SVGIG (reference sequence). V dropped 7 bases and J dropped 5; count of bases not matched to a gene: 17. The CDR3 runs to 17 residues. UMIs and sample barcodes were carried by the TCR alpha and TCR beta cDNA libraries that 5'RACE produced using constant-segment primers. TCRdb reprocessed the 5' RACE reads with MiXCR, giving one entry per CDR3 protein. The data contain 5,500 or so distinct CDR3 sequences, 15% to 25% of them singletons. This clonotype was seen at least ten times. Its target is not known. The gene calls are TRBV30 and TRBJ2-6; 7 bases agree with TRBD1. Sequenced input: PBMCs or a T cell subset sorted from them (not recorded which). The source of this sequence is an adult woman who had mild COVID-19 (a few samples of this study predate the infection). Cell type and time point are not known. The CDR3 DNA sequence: TGTGCCTCCCAGCTGACAGGGACAGATTTTTGGGCCAACGTCCTGACTTTC. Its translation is CASQLTGTDFWANVLTF.